Only a few counts were recorded for the clone carrying this T cell receptor (beta chain). This entry belongs to a study of T cell clonality in common variable immunodeficiency. Only in-frame clones appear in the TCRdb table, and some are missing; sequencing was by immunoSEQ multiplex PCR. The data list tens of thousands of clones, none observed once; under 5% falls to the top ten. Sequenced: peripheral blood mononuclear cells. The clonotype comes from a person aged 18-70 years in good health.

The CDR3 bases that were read are TGTGCCTGGAGTGTACTAGCGGGAAGCTCCTACGAC. It yields the protein CAWSVLAGSSYD. The whole CDR3 sequence is CAWSVLAGSSYDYTF. The chain is built from TRBV30 and TRBJ1-2; no definite D call. The read ends 3 residues early relative to the CDR3; the germline J gene fills the gap. This CDR3 is 15 amino acids long. Germline CDR1 and CDR2: GTSNPN and SVGIG (reference sequence).